This T cell receptor (beta chain) was sequenced in a study of T-cell reconstitution after alpha-beta-depleted transplantation in children. The sample holds a few counts of this clonotype. What it binds is not known. The TCRbeta library was prepared with unique molecular identifiers. Each CDR3 protein is one row after TCRdb ran MiXCR on the PCR reads. Among some 840,000 distinct CDR3 sequences listed, under 20% were seen once. Regarding the study as a whole: T cells produced anew were the main source of T-cell counts and diversity one year after transplant. Several hundred expanded graft clones reportedly supplied alpha-beta T cells about two months after transplant. After transplant, high TCRbeta diversity at day 60 in some patients arose from surviving recipient T cells and thymic progenitors.

V was trimmed by 0 bases and J by 1 base, leaving 15 bases between them. The germline CDR1 and CDR2 sequences are SQVTM and ANQGSEA. The length of the CDR3 is 17 residues. The source is a male patient younger than 18 who had a stem cell transplant for acute lymphoblastic leukemia, so the T cells may come from the graft donor. The sequencing used PBMCs, mostly from graft donor cells, collected 360 days after TCRalphabeta/CD19-depleted stem cell transplant. V usage is TRBV29-1 and J usage is TRBJ2-2; possible D gene TRBD2, 6 bases. CDR3 coding DNA: TGCAGCGTTGAAGAACTAGCCGAGATTCTGAACACCGGGGAGCTGTTTTTT. Its protein product is CSVEELAEILNTGELFF.